These 13 T cell receptor beta chains came from one sample sequenced in a study of human T cells and chemical hapten exposure. TCRdb called the RACE reads again in MiXCR, with one record for every CDR3 protein. The top ten clones hold around 15% of a sample with approximately 52,000 distinct CDR3 sequences, roughly a tenth of them seen once. Time point specified: pre-sensitization, week 0. Treatment specified: therapeutic diphenylcyclopropenone sensitization with weekly scalp DPC. The specimen comprised whole blood, sampled in connection with sensitization to the hapten diphenylcyclopropenone (DPC). These TCRs come from a woman aged 40 to 55 with alopecia areata. Some clones in this sample may be carry-over from other donors' samples.

V is TRBV5-1 and J is TRBJ2-5; D may correspond to TRBD1 or TRBD2 (5 bases each). This CDR3 has 15 residues. V was cut by 5 bases and J by 5 bases, with 19 bases left in between. Germline CDR1 SGHRS, CDR2 YFSETQ. The CDR3 is CASRPPDRPGETQYF. CDR3 sequence (DNA): TGCGCCAGCAGACCGCCCGACAGACCGGGGGAGACCCAGTACTTC.

The chain is built from TRBV29-1 and TRBJ2-1; no clear D gene. The germline V gene encodes CDR1 SQVTM and CDR2 ANQGSEA. The CDR3 has 13 residues. Trimming shortened V by 2 bases and J by 1 base, and 6 bases separated the two germline ends. The CDR3 protein is CSVEQQSYNEQFF. In DNA form, the CDR3 reads TGCAGCGTTGAACAACAATCCTACAATGAGCAGTTCTTC.

The J gene is TRBJ1-3, the V gene TRBV4-1; TRBD1 might be the D (5 bases). Trimming left V 7 bases short and J 8 bases short, with 18 bases between. The CDR3 sequence is 14 residues long. Germline V CDR1 and CDR2: MGHRA, YSYEKL. Here the CDR3 reads CASKKGTGGDTIYF. The CDR3 DNA follows: TGCGCCAGCAAAAAAGGGACGGGAGGAGACACCATATATTTT.

The table lists this clonotype with a few counts. The chain has TRBV6-1 and TRBJ1-5, with D unclear. Germline CDR1 and CDR2: MNHNS and SASEGT. The CDR3 totals 13 residues. The V end lost 6 bases, the J end lost 4 bases, and 10 bases lay between the germline ends. CDR3 DNA sequence: TGTGCCAGCAGCGCTCTGGCGAATCAGCCCCAGCATTTT. It yields the protein CASSALANQPQHF.

This clonotype was observed many times. This chain uses TRBV7-2 with TRBJ2-5; D is undetermined. The CDR3 runs 14 residues. Germline CDR1 reads SGHTA; CDR2 reads FQGNSA. Between the trimmed V and J ends, which lost 7 bases and 4 bases, there was a span of 16 bases. The CDR3 reads CASTLTNRRETQYF. In nucleotides, the CDR3 is TGTGCCAGCACCCTCACTAACCGACGAGAGACCCAGTACTTC.

There are many counts of this clonotype. The rearrangement uses TRBV6-2 or TRBV6-3 and TRBJ2-7, with a possible D match to TRBD1 (5 bases). This CDR3 is 14 amino acids long. The germline CDR1 and CDR2 sequences are MNHEY and SVGEGT. Trimming removed 7 bases from V and 2 bases from J, with 15 bases in between. CDR3 protein: CASNTRTGAYEQYF. CDR3 bases: TGTGCCAGCAACACACGTACAGGAGCCTACGAGCAGTACTTC.

In its sample, this clonotype was seen a few times. The chain employs TRBV7-6 and TRBJ2-3; the D gene is possibly TRBD1 (6 bases). Per the germline V gene, CDR1 is SGHVS and CDR2 is FNYEAQ. V was pared by 4 bases and J by 3 bases, with 8 bases between. The CDR3 contains 13 residues. The CDR3: CASSSRGTDTQYF. The DNA of the CDR3 is TGTGCCAGCAGCTCCAGGGGAACAGATACGCAGTATTTT.

J is TRBJ1-6 and V is TRBV29-1; TRBD1 matches 8 bases. Germline loops: CDR1 SQVTM, CDR2 ANQGSEA. V lost 6 bases and J lost 5; bases outside the gene matches: 3. The CDR3 totals 13 residues. This CDR3 is CSVSGQDNSPLHF. The CDR3 bases are TGCAGCGTGTCGGGACAGGATAATTCACCCCTCCACTTT.

There are many counts of this clonotype. The chain links TRBV7-9 to TRBJ2-3; D remains unclear. CDR1 is SEHNR, CDR2 FQNEAQ, per germline (reference sequence). This CDR3 contains 14 residues. V was cut by 3 bases and J by 0 bases, with 7 bases left in between. Here the CDR3 DNA reads TGTGCCAGCAGCTTGAGCACTAGCACAGATACGCAGTATTTT. Translation: CASSLSTSTDTQYF.

This clonotype was observed many times. The chain has TRBV29-1 and TRBJ2-7; maybe TRBD1 (6 bases). CDR3 length equals 13 residues. CDR1 SQVTM and CDR2 ANQGSEA come from the germline V gene. V dropped 3 bases and J dropped 1 base, with 10 bases sitting between them. CDR3 sequence reads: CSVDATGSYEQYF. CDR3 DNA: TGCAGCGTTGATGCGACAGGATCCTACGAGCAGTACTTC.

This clonotype was counted between two and nine times. The genes are TRBV6-5 and TRBJ1-6, with D unresolved. V was trimmed by 6 bases and J by 0 bases, leaving 3 bases between them. The CDR3 length is 13 residues. CDR1 and CDR2 (germline): MNHEY, SVGAGI. CDR3 amino acids: CASRASYNSPLHF. CDR3 sequence (DNA): TGTGCCAGCAGGGCCTCCTATAATTCACCCCTCCACTTT.

This clonotype has more than one count but fewer than ten. The chain employs TRBV11-3 and TRBJ2-5, with TRBD1 identical over 7 bases. Trimming took 5 bases from V and 1 from J; bases not matched to a gene: 7. Per the germline V gene, CDR1 is SGHNT and CDR2 is YENEEA. This CDR3 spans 15 amino acids. In DNA, the CDR3 is TGTGCCAGCAGCCGAGGGGACAGCCTCCAAGAGACCCAGTACTTC. It codes for CASSRGDSLQETQYF.

The chain recombines TRBV6-6 with TRBJ2-7; 10 bases match TRBD1. V was pared by 6 bases and J by 6 bases, with 8 bases of the junction left unmatched. Germline lookup yields CDR1 MNHNY and CDR2 SVGAGI (reference sequence). The CDR3 extends over 14 amino acids. The CDR3 protein is CASRRDRGYSEQYF. The CDR3 nucleotides are TGTGCCAGCAGGCGGGACAGGGGTTACTCCGAGCAGTACTTC.